The subject of this entry is one T cell receptor (beta chain). Its antigen is as yet unknown. The data stem from a study of T cell repertoires in ileal Crohn's disease. Study at large: Biopsies of the neoterminal ileum at postoperative colonoscopy form M6 samples. Study-level points and caveats: Sorted CD8 T cells held more high-frequency clones than CD4.

Time point described: neoterminal ileum biopsy at postoperative endoscopy, about 6 months after surgery. The germline gives CDR1 SGHTA, CDR2 FQGTGA. The junction had 5 bases not matched to a gene; V was cut back by 5 bases and J by 0 bases. This CDR3 comprises 15 residues. Clones were read by immunoSEQ multiplex PCR, and TCRdb kept only the in-frame ones, dropping some. The sample holds a few hundred clones, 90% to 95% seen once. This TCR came from an adult with Crohn's disease. V and J are TRBV7-3 and TRBJ2-3; TRBD2 aligns across 7 bases. Sequences were obtained from ileal tissue. The chain's CDR3 is CASSVLAQSTDTQYF. The CDR3 nucleotides read TGTGCCAGCAGCGTACTAGCGCAAAGCACAGATACGCAGTATTTT.